The present TCR beta chain was sequenced within a study of beta chain features in type 1 diabetes. Study-wide results and caveats: When Type 1 diabetes patients were examined, their TCRB CDR3s proved moderately but significantly shorter in all four CD4+ subsets.

As every portion of the isolated RNA was reverse transcribed, the sequencing read expressed TCRB transcripts. Method: immunoSEQ multiplex PCR; TCRdb's copy keeps in-frame clones and lacks some. Of over 150,000 clones detected, approximately 13% appear once; the ten largest clones hold about 0.58%. In its sample, this clone was seen a few times. As yet, its antigen is unknown. Germline CDR1 MNHEY, CDR2 SVGAGI. The germline V and J ends were trimmed by 5 bases and 5 bases, with 15 bases remaining between them. CDR3 length: 14 residues. The rearrangement uses TRBV6-5 and TRBJ2-5; D gene ambiguous. Sequencing input: central memory CD4+ T cells from blood. The clonotype originates from a woman between 18 and 29 years old in good health. This CDR3 reads CASSPDFGRETQYF. CDR3 sequence (DNA): TGTGCCAGCAGTCCCGATTTCGGCAGGGAGACCCAGTACTTC.